This T cell receptor beta chain was identified during a study of T cell responses to AZD1222 COVID-19 vaccine. Whole-study results and caveats: Nearly half of unique spike-specific TCRs reportedly avoided B.1.351 and B.1.1.7 mutated regions. Only a handful of people who got AZD1222 tested seropositive at baseline. Donors skewed white British and female; clonal diversity was possibly underestimated. Two AZD1222 doses significantly raised spike-specific TCR breadth and depth over controls.

The V end lost 4 bases, the J end lost 4 bases, and 10 bases lay between the germline ends. This CDR3 contains 13 residues. The V gene's germline CDR1 is SQVTM and CDR2 ANQGSEA. Concerning this clone itself: Its antigen is unidentified.

TCRdb's copy holds only in-frame clones and misses some; the assay was immunoSEQ multiplex PCR. The profile covers 150,000 to 200,000 clones, with 85% to 95% appearing a single time and about 9.3% taken by the ten largest. The chain recombines TRBV29-1 with TRBJ2-2; D unclear. The receptor's source is an adult in good health. The source material was peripheral blood, sampled on day 0 of AZD1222 vaccination. CDR3 nucleotides: TGCAGCGTTGTCTTTCAGCTCACCGGGGAGCTGTTTTTT. Encoded protein: CSVVFQLTGELFF.